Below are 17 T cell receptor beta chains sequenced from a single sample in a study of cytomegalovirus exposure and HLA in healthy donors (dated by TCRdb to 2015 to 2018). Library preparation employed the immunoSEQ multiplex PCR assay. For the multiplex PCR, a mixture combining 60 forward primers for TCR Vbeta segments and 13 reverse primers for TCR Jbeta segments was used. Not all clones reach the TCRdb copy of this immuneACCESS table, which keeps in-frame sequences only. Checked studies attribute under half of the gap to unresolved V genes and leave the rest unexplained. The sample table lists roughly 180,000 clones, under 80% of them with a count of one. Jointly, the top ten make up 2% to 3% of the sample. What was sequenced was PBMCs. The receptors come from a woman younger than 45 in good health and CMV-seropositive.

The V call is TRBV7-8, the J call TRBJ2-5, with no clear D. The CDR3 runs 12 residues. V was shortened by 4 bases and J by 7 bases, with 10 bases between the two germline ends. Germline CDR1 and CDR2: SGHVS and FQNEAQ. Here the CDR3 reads CASSSGPGTQYF. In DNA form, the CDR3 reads TGTGCCAGCAGCTCCGGTCCAGGGACCCAGTACTTC. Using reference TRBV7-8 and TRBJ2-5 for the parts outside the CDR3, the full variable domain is GAGVSQSPRYKVAKRGQDVALRCDPISGHVSLFWYQQALGQGPEFLTYFQNEAQLDKSGLPSDRFFAERPEGSVSTLKIQRTQQEDSAVYLCASSSGPGTQYFGPGTRLLVL.

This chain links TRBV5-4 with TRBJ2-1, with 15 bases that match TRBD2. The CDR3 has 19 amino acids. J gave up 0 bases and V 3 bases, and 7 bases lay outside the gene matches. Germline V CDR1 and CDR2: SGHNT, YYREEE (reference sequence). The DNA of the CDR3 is TGTGCCAGCAGCTCCCCGGGACTAGCGGGGGGCCCCTCCTACAATGAGCAGTTCTTC. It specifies CASSSPGLAGGPSYNEQFF.

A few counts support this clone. The chain's CDR3 is CASSRGGRGNEQFF. CDR3 DNA sequence: TGTGCCAGCAGCCGGGGGGGGAGAGGCAATGAGCAGTTCTTC. The chain carries TRBV28 and TRBJ2-1, with 8 bases identical to TRBD2. The CDR3 has 14 residues. CDR1 is MDHEN, CDR2 SYDVKM, per germline. V was pared by 6 bases and J by 6 bases, with 7 bases of the junction left unmatched.

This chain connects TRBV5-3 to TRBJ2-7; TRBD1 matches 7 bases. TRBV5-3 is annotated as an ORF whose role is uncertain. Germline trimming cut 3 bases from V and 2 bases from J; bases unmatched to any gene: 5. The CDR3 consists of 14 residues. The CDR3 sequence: CARSCRDRTYEQYF. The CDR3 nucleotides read TGTGCCAGAAGCTGCCGGGACAGAACCTACGAGCAGTACTTC.

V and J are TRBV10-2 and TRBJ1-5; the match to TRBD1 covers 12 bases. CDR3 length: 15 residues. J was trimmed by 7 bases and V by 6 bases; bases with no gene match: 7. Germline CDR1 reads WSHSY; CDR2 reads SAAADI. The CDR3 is CASSTGQGARQPQHF. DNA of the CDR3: TGCGCCAGCAGCACGGGACAGGGGGCACGACAGCCCCAGCATTTT.

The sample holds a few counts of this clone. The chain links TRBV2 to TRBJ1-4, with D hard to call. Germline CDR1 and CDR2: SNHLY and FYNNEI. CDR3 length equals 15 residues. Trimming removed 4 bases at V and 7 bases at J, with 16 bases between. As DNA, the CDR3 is TGTGCCAGCAGTGTGGAGGGCTCTGCCAGTGAAAAACTGTTTTTT. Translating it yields CASSVEGSASEKLFF. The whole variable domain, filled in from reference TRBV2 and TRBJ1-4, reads EPEVTQTPSHQVTQMGQEVILRCVPISNHLYFYWYRQILGQKVEFLVSFYNNEISEKSEIFDDQFSVERPDGSNFTLKIRSTKLEDSAMYFCASSVEGSASEKLFFGSGTQLSVL.

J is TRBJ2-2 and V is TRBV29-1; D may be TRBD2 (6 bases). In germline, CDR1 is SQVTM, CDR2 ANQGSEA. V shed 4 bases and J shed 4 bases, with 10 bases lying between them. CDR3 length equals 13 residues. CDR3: CSVGRGTTGELFF. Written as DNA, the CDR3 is TGCAGCGTTGGGAGGGGTACCACCGGGGAGCTGTTTTTT.

The CDR3 DNA reads TGTGCCAGTCACTCAAGGGGCAGGGTAGCCGGGGAGCTGTTTTTT. Translated: CASHSRGRVAGELFF. The chain is built from TRBV19 and TRBJ2-2; weak D call: TRBD1 (5 bases). The V and J ends lost 8 bases and 6 bases respectively, with 19 bases between them. Germline CDR1 reads LNHDA; CDR2 reads SQIVND (reference sequence). The CDR3 spans 15 residues.

CDR3: CASKRGESSYNSPLHF. As DNA, the CDR3 is TGCGCCAGCAAGCGAGGCGAGAGCTCCTATAATTCACCCCTCCACTTT. The rearrangement joins TRBV4-3 to TRBJ1-6; the D is unclear. Germline loops: CDR1 LGHNA, CDR2 YSLEER. The CDR3 is made up of 16 amino acids. Trimming stripped 7 bases from V and 0 bases from J, with 13 bases between.

The CDR3 DNA is TGTGCCAGCAGTTCTTGGGGCAGGGGGTTCGAAGCTTTCTTT. Its protein is CASSSWGRGFEAFF. The genes are TRBV28 and TRBJ1-1; 7 positions match TRBD1. CDR1 is MDHEN and CDR2 is SYDVKM in the germline V gene. The V segment lost 4 bases and the J segment 8 bases; nucleotides outside the gene matches: 10. This CDR3 contains 14 residues.

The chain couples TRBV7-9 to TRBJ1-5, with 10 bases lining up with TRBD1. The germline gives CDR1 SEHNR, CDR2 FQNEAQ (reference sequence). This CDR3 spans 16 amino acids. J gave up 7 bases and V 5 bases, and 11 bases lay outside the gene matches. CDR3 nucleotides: TGTGCCAGCAGCAGAGGGACAGGGGCCAGCGGGCAGCCCCAGCATTTT. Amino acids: CASSRGTGASGQPQHF.

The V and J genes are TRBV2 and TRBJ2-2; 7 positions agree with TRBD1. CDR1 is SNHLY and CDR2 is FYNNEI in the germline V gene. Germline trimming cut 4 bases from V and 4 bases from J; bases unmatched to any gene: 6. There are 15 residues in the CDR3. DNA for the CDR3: TGTGCCAGCAGTGGCCGAGGGGGCCTCACCGGGGAGCTGTTTTTT. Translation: CASSGRGGLTGELFF.

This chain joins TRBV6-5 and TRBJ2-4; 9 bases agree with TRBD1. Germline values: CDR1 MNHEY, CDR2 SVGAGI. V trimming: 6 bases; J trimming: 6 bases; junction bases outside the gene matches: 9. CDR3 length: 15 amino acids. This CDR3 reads CASRPLQGAGNIQYF. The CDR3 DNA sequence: TGTGCCAGCAGACCCCTACAGGGGGCGGGAAACATTCAGTACTTC.

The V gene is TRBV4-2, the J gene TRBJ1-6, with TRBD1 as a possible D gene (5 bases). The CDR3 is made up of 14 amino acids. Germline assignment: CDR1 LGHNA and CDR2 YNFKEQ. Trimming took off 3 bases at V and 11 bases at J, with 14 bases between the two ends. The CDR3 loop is CASSQGREAPPLHF. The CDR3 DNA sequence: TGTGCCAGCAGCCAGGGCAGGGAGGCACCACCCCTCCACTTT.

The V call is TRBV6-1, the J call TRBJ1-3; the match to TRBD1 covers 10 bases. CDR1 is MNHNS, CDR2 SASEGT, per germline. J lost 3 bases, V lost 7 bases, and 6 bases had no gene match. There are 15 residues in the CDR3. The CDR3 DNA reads TGTGCCAGCAAGCGGACAGGGGGTAATGGAAACACCATATATTTT. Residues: CASKRTGGNGNTIYF.

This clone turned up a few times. The CDR3 sequence: CATSRSLAGAGEQYF. The CDR3 DNA sequence: TGTGCCACCAGCAGATCCTTAGCGGGGGCGGGCGAGCAGTACTTC. The chain employs TRBV15 and TRBJ2-7, with TRBD2 matching over 9 bases. J was trimmed by 6 bases and V by 2 bases; bases with no gene match: 8. The CDR3 contains 15 residues. CDR1 is LNHNV, CDR2 YYDKDF, per germline (reference sequence).

DNA for the CDR3: TGTGCCAGCAGCCCGGCCGTGACTAGCACTCCAGATACGCAGTATTTT. Translation: CASSPAVTSTPDTQYF. V and J are TRBV7-2 and TRBJ2-3, with 7 nucleotides matching TRBD2. Per germline, CDR1 SGHTA and CDR2 FQGNSA. J was trimmed by 4 bases and V by 5 bases; bases with no gene match: 12. The CDR3 is made up of 16 amino acids.